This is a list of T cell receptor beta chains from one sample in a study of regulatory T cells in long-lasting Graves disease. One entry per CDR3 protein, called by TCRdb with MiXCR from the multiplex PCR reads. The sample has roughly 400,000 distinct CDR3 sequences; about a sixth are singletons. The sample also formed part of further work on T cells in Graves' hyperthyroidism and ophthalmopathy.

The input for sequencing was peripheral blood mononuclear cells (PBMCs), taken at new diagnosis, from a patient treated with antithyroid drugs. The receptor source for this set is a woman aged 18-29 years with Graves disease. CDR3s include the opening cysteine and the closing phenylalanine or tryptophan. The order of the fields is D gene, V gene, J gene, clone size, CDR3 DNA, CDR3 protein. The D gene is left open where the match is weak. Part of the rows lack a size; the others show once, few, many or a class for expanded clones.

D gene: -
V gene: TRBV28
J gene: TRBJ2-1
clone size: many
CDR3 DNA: TGTGCCAGCAGTTCTCCCCTCGGTTGGTCGTATGAGCAGTTCTTC
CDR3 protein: CASSSPLGWSYEQFF

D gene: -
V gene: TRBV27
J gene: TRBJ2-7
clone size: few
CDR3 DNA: TGTGCCAGCAGTGTAGGTTCAGGGTTTTACGAGCAGTACTTC
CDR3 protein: CASSVGSGFYEQYF

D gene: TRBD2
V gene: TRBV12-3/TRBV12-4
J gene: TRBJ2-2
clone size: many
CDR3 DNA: TGTGCCAGCAGTTTAGCGGTGATAGCGGGAGTCCCCGGGGAGCTGTTTTTT
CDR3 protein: CASSLAVIAGVPGELFF

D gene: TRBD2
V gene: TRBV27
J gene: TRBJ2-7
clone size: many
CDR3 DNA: TGTGCCAGCATGGGACTAGCGGTCTACGAGCAGTACTTC
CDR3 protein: CASMGLAVYEQYF

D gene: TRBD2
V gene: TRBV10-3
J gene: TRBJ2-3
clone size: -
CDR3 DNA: TGTGCCAGCAGTTACGGAGAAAATATTATAGCGGGATCGGATACGCAGTATTTT
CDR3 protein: CASSYGENIIAGSDTQYF

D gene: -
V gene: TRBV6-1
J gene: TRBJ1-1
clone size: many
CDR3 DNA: TGTGCCAGCAGTCCAACAGGGACATGGGCCACTGAAGCTTTCTTT
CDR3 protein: CASSPTGTWATEAFF

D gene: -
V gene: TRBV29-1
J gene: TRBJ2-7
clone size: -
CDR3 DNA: TGCAGCGGCCAGACAGGCTTTAAAATGGGGGAGCAGTACTTC
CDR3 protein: CSGQTGFKMGEQYF

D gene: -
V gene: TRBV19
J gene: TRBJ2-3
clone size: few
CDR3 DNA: TGTGCCAGTAGTACGAATTGGGACTCCTATCCGGGCGGTACAGATACGCAGTATTTT
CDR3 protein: CASSTNWDSYPGGTDTQYF

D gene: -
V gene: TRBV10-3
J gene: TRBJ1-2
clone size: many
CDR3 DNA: TGTGCCATCAGTGAGCCGGAACGTGGAGTCTATGGCTACACCTTC
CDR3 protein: CAISEPERGVYGYTF

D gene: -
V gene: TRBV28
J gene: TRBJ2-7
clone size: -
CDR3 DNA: TGTGCCAGCAGTCCGCCTACTAGGCCCTACGAGCAGTACTTC
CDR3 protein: CASSPPTRPYEQYF

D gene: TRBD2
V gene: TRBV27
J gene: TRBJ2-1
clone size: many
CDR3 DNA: TGTGCCAGCAGCCTCCGCGGGAGTGGGTCCTACAATGAGCAGTTCTTC
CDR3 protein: CASSLRGSGSYNEQFF

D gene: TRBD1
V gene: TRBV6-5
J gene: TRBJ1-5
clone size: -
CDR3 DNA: TGTGCCAGCAGTTACTCGAGTGTGGTAGGAGGGGGCCATCAGCCCCAGCATTTT
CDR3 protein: CASSYSSVVGGGHQPQHF

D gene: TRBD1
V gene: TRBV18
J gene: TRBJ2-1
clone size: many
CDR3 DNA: TGTGCCAGCTCACCGGGACAGTCCTACAATGAGCAGTTCTTC
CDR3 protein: CASSPGQSYNEQFF

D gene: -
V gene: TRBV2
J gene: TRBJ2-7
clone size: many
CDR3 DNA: TGTGCCACCCAAGGTCTGGACGGGGACTACGAGCAGTACTTC
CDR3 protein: CATQGLDGDYEQYF

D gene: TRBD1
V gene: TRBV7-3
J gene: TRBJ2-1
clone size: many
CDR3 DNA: TGTGCCAGCAGCTTAGGACAGGGGGCATTAAATGAGCAGTTCTTC
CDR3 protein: CASSLGQGALNEQFF

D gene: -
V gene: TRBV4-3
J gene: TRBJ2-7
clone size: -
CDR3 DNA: TGCGCCAGCAGCCAAAGCCGATACTCCTACGAGCAGTACTTC
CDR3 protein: CASSQSRYSYEQYF

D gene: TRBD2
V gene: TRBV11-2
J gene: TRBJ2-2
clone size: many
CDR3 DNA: TGTGCCAGCAGCTTAGGGCTAGCGGCGAACACCGGGGAGCTGTTTTTT
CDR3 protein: CASSLGLAANTGELFF

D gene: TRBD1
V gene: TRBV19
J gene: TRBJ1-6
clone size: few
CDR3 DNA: TGTGCCAGTAAAGCAAGCGACAGGGATGAAGATTCACCCCTCCACTTT
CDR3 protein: CASKASDRDEDSPLHF

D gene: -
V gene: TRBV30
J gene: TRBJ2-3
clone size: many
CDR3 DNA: TGTGCCTCTTCTAACATGACCGATACGCAGTATTTT
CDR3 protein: CASSNMTDTQYF

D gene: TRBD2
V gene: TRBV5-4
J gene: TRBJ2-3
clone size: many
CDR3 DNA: TGTGCCAGCAGCCTGTTAGCGGGAGTTCAGACAGATACGCAGTATTTT
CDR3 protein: CASSLLAGVQTDTQYF

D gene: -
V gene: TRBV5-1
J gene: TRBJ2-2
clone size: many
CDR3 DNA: TGCGCCAGCAGCTTGTACCGGGGGTCGAACACCGGGGAGCTGTTTTTT
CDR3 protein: CASSLYRGSNTGELFF

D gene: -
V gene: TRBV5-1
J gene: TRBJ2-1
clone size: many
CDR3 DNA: TGCGCCAGCAGCTTGGTTCCCTACGTATACAATGAGCAGTTCTTC
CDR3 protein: CASSLVPYVYNEQFF

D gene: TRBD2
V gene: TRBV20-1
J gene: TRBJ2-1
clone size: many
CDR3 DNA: TGCAGTGCTAGGACTAGCGATGAGCAGTTCTTC
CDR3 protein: CSARTSDEQFF

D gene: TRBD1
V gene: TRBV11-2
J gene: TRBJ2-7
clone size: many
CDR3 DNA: TGTGCCAGCAGCTTCGACAGGGTGGGTGAGCAGTACTTC
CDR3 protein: CASSFDRVGEQYF

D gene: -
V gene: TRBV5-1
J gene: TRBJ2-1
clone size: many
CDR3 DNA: TGCGCCAGCAGTCGGGATTGGAATGAGCAGTTCTTC
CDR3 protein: CASSRDWNEQFF

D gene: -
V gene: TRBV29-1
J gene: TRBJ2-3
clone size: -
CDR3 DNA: TGCAGCGTTGAAAGTTTAGGGACGCAGTATTTT
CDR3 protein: CSVESLGTQYF

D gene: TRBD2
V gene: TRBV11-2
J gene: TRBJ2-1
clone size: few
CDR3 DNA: TGTGCCAGCAGCTTAGATGTCCGAGCGGGAGGAACCACAATCTTCAGCTCCTACAATGAGCAGTTCTTC
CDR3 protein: CASSLDVRAGGTTIFSSYNEQFF

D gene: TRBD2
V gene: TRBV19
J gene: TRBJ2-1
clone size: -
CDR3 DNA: TGTGCCAGTAGTATCTTAACTAGCGGGAGATCCTACAATGAGCAGTTCTTC
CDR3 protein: CASSILTSGRSYNEQFF

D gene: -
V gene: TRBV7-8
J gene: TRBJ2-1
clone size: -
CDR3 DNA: TGTGCCAGCAGCTTAGTCGGACGGGGGACCTACAATGAGCAGTTCTTC
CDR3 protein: CASSLVGRGTYNEQFF

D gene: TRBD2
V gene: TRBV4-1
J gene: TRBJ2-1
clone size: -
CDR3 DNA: TGCGCCAGCAGCCAAAAGACTAGCGGGATAGCCTACAATGAGCAGTTCTTC
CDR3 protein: CASSQKTSGIAYNEQFF

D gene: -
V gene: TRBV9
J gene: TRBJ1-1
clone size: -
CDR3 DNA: TGTGCCAGCAGCGGGGGACCAGCAGAGATTGACACTGAAGCTTTCTTT
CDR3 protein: CASSGGPAEIDTEAFF

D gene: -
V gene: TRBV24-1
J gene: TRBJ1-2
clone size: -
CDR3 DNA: TGTGCCACCAGTGATTTTAGGGTCAACTATGGCTACACCTTC
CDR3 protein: CATSDFRVNYGYTF

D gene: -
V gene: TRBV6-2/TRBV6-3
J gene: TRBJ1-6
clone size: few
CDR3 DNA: TGTGCCAGCAGTGAAGAGGGACACCCAAATTCACCCCTCCACTTT
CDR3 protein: CASSEEGHPNSPLHF

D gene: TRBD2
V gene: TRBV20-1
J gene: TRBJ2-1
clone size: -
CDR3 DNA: TGCAGTGCTGATGGACTAGCGGGTTTCGGTGAGCAGTTCTTC
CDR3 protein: CSADGLAGFGEQFF

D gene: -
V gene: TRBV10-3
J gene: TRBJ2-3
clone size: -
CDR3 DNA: TGTGCCATCAGTGAGGACACAGATACGCAGTATTTT
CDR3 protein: CAISEDTDTQYF

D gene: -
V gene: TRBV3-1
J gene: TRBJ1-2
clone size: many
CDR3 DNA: TGTGCCAGCAGCCAAGACCTCGGGGGCAAGAGTTATGGCTACACCTTC
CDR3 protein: CASSQDLGGKSYGYTF

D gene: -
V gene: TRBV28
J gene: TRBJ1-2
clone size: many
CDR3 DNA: TGTGCCAGCCGGAGGGTGCGGGGCTACACCTTC
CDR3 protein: CASRRVRGYTF

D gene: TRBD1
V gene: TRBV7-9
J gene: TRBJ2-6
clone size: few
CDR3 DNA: TGTGCCAGCAGAAATCAGGGGGCGGGTTCTGGGGCCAACGTCCTGACTTTC
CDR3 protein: CASRNQGAGSGANVLTF

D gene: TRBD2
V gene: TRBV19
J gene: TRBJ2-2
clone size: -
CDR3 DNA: TGTGCCAGTAGTAACCTAGCGGGCCTCACGAACACCGGGGAGCTGTTTTTT
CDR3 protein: CASSNLAGLTNTGELFF

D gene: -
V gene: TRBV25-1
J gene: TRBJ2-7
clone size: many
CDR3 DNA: TGTGCCAGCATGGACACCTACGAGCAGTACTTC
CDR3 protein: CASMDTYEQYF

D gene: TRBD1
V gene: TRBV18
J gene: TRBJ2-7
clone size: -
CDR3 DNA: TGTGCCAGCTCACCTCCGGGACAGTACTACGAGCAGTACTTC
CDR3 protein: CASSPPGQYYEQYF

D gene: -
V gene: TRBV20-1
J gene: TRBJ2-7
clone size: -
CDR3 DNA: TGCAGTGCCCAGTCGTGGGGAGGAGAGCAGTACTTC
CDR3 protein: CSAQSWGGEQYF

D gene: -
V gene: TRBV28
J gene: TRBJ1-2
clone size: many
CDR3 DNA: TGTGCCAGCAGCCTCGACCTAGCGTCGGGCTACACCTTC
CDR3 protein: CASSLDLASGYTF

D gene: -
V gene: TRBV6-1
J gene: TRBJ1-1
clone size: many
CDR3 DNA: TGTGCCAGCAGACAACAACCGGCGGGGACTGAAGCTTTCTTT
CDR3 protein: CASRQQPAGTEAFF

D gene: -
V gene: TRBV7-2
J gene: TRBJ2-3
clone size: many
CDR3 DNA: TGTGCCAGCAGCCTCGATCTGTGGCGCACAGATACGCAGTATTTT
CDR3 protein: CASSLDLWRTDTQYF

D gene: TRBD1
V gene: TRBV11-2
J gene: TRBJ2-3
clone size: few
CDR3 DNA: TGTGCCAGCAGCTTAGATATCACAGGGGGCGTAGATACGCAGTATTTT
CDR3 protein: CASSLDITGGVDTQYF

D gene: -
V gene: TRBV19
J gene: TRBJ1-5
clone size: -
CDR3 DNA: TGTGCCAGTAGTGTACCGGGACACCCCAATCAGCCCCAGCATTTT
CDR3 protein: CASSVPGHPNQPQHF

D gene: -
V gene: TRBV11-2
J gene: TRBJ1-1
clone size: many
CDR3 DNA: TGTGCCAGCAGCTTAGTCGGGGCAGAGAACACTGAAGCTTTCTTT
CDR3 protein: CASSLVGAENTEAFF

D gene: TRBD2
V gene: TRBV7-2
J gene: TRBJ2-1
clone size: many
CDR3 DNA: TGTGCCAGCAGACAACTAGAGGGACTAGCGGCCCTCCCTAGCTCCTACAATGAGCAGTTCTTC
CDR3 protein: CASRQLEGLAALPSSYNEQFF

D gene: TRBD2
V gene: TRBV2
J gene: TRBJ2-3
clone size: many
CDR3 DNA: TGTGCCAGCAGTAGTGGGGGGACTAGCGGGAGAGTGGATACGCAGTATTTT
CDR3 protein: CASSSGGTSGRVDTQYF

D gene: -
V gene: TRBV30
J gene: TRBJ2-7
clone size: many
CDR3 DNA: TGTGCCTGGAGTGTAGATCAAGCGGGCTCTTACGAGCAGTACTTC
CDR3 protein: CAWSVDQAGSYEQYF

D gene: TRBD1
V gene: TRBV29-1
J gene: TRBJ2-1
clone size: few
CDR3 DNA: TGCAGCGTGAGACAGGGGTGGGTCAATGAGCAGTTCTTC
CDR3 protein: CSVRQGWVNEQFF

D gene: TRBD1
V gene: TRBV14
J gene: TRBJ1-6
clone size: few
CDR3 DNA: TGTGCCAGCAGCCCCCTCCTACCCGGGACAGGAGATTCACCCCTCCACTTT
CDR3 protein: CASSPLLPGTGDSPLHF

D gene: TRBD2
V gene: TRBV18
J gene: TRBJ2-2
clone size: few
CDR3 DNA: TGTGCCAGCTCACCAGGACTAGCCGACACCGGGGAGCTGTTTTTT
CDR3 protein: CASSPGLADTGELFF

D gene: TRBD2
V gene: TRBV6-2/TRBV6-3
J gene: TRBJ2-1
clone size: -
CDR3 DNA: TGTGCCAGCAGTTACTCCCGCCTAGCGGGAGGGATTGAGCAGTTCTTC
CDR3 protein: CASSYSRLAGGIEQFF